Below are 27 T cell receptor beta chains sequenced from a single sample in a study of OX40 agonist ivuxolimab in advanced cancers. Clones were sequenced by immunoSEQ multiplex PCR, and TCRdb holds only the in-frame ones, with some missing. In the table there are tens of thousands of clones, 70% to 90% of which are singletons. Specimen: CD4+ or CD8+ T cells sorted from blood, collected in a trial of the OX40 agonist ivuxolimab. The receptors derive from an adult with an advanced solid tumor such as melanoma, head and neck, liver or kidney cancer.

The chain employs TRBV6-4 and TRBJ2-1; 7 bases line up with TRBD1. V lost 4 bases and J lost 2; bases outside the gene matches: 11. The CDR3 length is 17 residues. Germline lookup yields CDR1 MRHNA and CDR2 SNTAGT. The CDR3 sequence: CASSAFTGAEAYNEQFF. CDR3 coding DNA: TGTGCCAGCAGTGCCTTCACAGGGGCTGAGGCCTACAATGAGCAGTTCTTC.

The DNA of the CDR3 is TGTGCCAGCAGTTTAAAGGACAGGGAGGACAATGAGCAGTTCTTC. Translating it yields CASSLKDREDNEQFF. The V gene is TRBV27, the J gene TRBJ2-1; TRBD1 matches 8 bases. Looked up from germline, CDR1 is MNHEY and CDR2 is SMNVEV (reference sequence). Losses at the gene ends were 2 bases for V and 5 bases for J; bases not matched to a gene: 5. This CDR3 region has 15 residues.

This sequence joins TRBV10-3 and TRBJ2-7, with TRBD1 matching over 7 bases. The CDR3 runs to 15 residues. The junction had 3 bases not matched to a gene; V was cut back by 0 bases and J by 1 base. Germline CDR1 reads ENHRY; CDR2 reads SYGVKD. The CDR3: CAISESGTASYEQYV. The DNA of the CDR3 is TGTGCCATCAGTGAGTCGGGGACAGCTTCCTACGAGCAGTACGTC.

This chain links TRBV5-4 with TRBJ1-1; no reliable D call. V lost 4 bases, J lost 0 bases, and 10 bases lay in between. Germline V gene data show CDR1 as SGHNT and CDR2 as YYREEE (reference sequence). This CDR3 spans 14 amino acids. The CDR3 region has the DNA TGTGCCAGCAGCCCCAGGACGGTGAACACTGAAGCTTTCTTT. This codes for CASSPRTVNTEAFF.

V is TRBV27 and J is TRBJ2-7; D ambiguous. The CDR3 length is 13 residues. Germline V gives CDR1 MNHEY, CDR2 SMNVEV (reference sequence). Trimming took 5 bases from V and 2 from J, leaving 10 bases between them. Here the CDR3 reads CASSEDGTYEQYV. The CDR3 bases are TGTGCCAGCAGTGAGGACGGAACCTACGAGCAGTACGTC.

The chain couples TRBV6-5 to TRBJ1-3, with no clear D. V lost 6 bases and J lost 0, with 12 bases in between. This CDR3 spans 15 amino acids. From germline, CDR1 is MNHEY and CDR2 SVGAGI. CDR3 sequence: CASSPLPSSGNTIYF. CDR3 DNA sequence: TGTGCCAGCAGCCCCCTACCTAGCTCTGGAAACACCATATATTTT.

This chain's CDR3 is CASSLSGGGAFF. DNA for the CDR3: TGTGCCAGCAGTTTAAGTGGAGGTGGAGCTTTCTTT. The V and J genes are TRBV28 and TRBJ1-1; D is ambiguous. The CDR3 totals 12 residues. Germline CDR1 MDHEN, CDR2 SYDVKM. V was trimmed by 2 bases and J by 10 bases, leaving 11 bases between them.

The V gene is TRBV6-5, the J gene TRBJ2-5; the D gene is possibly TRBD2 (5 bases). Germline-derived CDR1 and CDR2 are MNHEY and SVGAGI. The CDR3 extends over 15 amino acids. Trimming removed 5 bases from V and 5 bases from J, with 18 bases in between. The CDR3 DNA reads TGTGCCAGCAGTATCCTTAGAGGGAGTGGTGAGACCCAGTACTTC. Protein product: CASSILRGSGETQYF.

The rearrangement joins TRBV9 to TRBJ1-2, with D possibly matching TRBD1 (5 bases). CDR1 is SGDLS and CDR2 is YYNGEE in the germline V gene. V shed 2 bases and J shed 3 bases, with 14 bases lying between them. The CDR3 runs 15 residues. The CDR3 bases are TGTGCCAGCAGCGTTCGGGACCAAGAGGACTATGGCTACACCTTC. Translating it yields CASSVRDQEDYGYTF.

The CDR3 nucleotides are TGTGCCAGCAGTTTGGGAAGTACGGGCACAGATACGCAGTATTTT. Translation: CASSLGSTGTDTQYF. The chain is built from TRBV7-9 and TRBJ2-3; D gene uncertain. The V and J ends lost 6 bases and 1 base respectively, with 14 bases between them. The CDR3 covers 15 residues. CDR1 SEHNR and CDR2 FQNEAQ come from the germline V gene (reference sequence).

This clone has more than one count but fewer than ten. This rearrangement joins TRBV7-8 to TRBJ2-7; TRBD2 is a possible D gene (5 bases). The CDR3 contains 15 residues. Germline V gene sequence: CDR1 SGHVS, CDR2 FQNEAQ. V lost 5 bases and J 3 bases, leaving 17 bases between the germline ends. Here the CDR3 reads CASSTNAGAYYEQYV. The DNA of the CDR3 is TGTGCCAGCAGCACCAACGCGGGTGCGTACTACGAGCAGTACGTC.

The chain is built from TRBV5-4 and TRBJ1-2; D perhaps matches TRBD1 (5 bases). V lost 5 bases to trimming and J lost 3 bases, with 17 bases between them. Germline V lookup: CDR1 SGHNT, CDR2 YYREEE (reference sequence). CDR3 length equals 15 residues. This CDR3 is CASSLFDRFYYGYTF. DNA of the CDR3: TGTGCCAGCAGTTTGTTCGACAGATTCTACTATGGCTACACCTTC. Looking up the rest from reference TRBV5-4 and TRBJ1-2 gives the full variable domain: ETGVTQSPTHLIKTRGQQVTLRCSSQSGHNTVSWYQQALGQGPQFIFQYYREEENGRGNFPPRFSGLQFPNYSSELNVNALELDDSALYLCASSLFDRFYYGYTFGSGTRLTVV.

The CDR3 nucleotides are TGTGCCAGCAGCTTGGCCACAGGTACCTACGAGCAGTACGTC. Translation gives CASSLATGTYEQYV. The chain employs TRBV13 and TRBJ2-7; weak D call: TRBD1 (5 bases). CDR1 and CDR2 (germline): PRHDT, FYEKMQ (reference sequence). This CDR3 has 14 residues. The V gene lost 3 bases and the J gene lost 2 bases, with 11 bases spanning the gap.

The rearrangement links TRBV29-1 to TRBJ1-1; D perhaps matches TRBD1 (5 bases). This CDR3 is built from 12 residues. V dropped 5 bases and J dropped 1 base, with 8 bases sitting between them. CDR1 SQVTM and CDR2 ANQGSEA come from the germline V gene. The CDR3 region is CSVLDRNTEAFF. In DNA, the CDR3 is TGCAGCGTTCTTGACAGGAACACTGAAGCTTTCTTT.

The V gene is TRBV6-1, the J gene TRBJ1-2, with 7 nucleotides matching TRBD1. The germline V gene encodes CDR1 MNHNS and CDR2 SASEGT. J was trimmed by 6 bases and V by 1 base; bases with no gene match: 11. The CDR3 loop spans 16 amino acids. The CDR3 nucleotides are TGTGCCAGCAGTGAAGTTCTGACAGGGAAGGATAATGGCTACACCTTC. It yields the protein CASSEVLTGKDNGYTF.

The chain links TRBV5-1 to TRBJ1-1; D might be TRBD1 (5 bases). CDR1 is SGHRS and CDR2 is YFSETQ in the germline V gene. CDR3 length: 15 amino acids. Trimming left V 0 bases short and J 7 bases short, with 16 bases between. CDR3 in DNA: TGCGCCAGCAGCTTGGCGGCAGGGCCCGTCGGTGAAGCTTTCTTT. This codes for CASSLAAGPVGEAFF.

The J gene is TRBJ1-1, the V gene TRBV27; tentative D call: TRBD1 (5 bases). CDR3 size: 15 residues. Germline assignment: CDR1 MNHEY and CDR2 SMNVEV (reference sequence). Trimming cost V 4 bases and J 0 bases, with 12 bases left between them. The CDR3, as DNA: TGTGCCAGCAGTTGGGGACCGACAATGAACACTGAAGCTTTCTTT. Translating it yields CASSWGPTMNTEAFF.

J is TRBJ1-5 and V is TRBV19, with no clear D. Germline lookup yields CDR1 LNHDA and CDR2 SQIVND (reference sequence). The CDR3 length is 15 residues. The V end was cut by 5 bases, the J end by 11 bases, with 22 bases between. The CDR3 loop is CASSPSASPAVSQHF. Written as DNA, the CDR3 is TGTGCCAGTAGTCCGTCGGCAAGCCCTGCGGTGTCCCAGCATTTT.

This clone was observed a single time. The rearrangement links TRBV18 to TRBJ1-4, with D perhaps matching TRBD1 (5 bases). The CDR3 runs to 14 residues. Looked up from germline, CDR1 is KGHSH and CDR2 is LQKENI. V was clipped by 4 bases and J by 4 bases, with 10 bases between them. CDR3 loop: CASSLQVLNEKLFF. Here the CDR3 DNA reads TGTGCCAGCTCACTACAGGTCCTTAATGAAAAACTGTTTTTT.

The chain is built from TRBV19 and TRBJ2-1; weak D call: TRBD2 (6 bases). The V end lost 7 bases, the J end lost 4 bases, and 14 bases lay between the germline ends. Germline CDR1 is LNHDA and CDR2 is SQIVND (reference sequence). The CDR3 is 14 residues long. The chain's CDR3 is CASKGGGIYNEQFF. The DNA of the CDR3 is TGTGCCAGTAAAGGCGGCGGGATTTACAATGAGCAGTTCTTC.

The CDR3 region is CASSHYAGANVLTF. In DNA, the CDR3 is TGCGCCAGCAGCCATTATGCTGGGGCCAACGTCCTGACTTTC. V is TRBV4-1 and J is TRBJ2-6, with D uncertain. In germline, CDR1 is MGHRA, CDR2 YSYEKL. The CDR3 runs to 14 residues. Trimming removed 3 bases from V and 2 bases from J, with 5 bases in between.

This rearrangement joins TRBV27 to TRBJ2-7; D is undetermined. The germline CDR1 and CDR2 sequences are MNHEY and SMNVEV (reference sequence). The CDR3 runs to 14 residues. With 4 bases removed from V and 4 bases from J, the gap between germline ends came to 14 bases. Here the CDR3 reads CASSSLDLPYEQYF. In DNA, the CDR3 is TGTGCCAGCAGTTCCCTGGATTTACCTTACGAGCAGTACTTC.

CDR3 sequence reads: CASSRPIGAKEAFF. CDR3 DNA: TGTGCCAGCAGTCGACCGATCGGGGCCAAGGAAGCTTTCTTT. This chain links TRBV2 with TRBJ1-1; D may be TRBD1 (5 bases). CDR1 SNHLY and CDR2 FYNNEI come from the germline V gene. This CDR3 has 14 amino acids. Trimming left V 5 bases short and J 8 bases short, with 18 bases between. The full variable domain, with the rest looked up from reference TRBV2 and TRBJ1-1, is EPEVTQTPSHQVTQMGQEVILRCVPISNHLYFYWYRQILGQKVEFLVSFYNNEISEKSEIFDDQFSVERPDGSNFTLKIRSTKLEDSAMYFCASSRPIGAKEAFFGQGTRLTVV.

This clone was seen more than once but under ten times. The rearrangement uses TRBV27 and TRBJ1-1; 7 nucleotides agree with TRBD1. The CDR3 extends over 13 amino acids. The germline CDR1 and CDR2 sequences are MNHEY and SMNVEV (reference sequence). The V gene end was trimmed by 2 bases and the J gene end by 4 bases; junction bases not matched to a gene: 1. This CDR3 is CASSLTGATEAFF. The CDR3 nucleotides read TGTGCCAGCAGTTTAACAGGGGCCACTGAAGCTTTCTTT.

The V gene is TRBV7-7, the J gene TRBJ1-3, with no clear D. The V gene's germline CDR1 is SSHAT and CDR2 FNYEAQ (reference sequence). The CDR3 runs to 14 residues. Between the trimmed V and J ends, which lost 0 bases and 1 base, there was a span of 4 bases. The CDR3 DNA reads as TGTGCCAGCAGCTTAGCGGGGTCTGGAAACACCATATATTTT. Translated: CASSLAGSGNTIYF.

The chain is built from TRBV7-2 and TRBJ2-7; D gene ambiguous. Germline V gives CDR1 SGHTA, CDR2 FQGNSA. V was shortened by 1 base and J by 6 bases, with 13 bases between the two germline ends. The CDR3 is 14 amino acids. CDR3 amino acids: CASSLETPLGEQYF. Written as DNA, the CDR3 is TGTGCCAGCAGCTTAGAAACGCCCCTTGGCGAGCAGTACTTC.

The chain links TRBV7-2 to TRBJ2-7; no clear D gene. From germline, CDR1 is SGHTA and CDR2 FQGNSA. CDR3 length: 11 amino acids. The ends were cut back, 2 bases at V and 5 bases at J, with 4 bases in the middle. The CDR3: CASSLLNEQYF. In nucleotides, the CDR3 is TGTGCCAGCAGCTTATTGAACGAGCAGTACTTC.